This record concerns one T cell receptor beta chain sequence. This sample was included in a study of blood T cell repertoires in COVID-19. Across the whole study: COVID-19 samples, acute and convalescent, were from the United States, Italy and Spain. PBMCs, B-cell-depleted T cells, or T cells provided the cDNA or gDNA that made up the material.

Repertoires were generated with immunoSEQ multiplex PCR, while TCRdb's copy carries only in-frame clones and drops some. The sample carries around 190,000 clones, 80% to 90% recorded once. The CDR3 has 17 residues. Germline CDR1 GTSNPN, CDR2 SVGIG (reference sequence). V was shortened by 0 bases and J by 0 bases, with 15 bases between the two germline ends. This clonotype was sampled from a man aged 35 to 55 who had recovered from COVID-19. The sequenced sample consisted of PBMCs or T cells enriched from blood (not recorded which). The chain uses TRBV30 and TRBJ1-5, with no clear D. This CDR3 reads CAWSVGRTPHSNQPQHF. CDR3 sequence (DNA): TGTGCCTGGAGTGTTGGGAGGACCCCCCATAGCAATCAGCCCCAGCATTTT.